The entry below gives a single TCR beta chain sequence along with its context. Its cognate antigen is unknown. This sample stems from a study of blood T cells in healthy people across ages. Whole-study results and caveats: Long-lived donors had more naive CD4+ cells and higher diversity than aged donors. Diversity estimates from one million T cells were considered underestimates.

V dropped 7 bases and J dropped 0 bases, with 13 bases sitting between them. In germline, CDR1 is SQVTM, CDR2 ANQGSEA. This CDR3 is 14 amino acids long. Extractions gave at least 5.5 micrograms of total RNA per sample. Alongside a J-beta primer mix, a sample-barcoded 5' primer served in a second PCR lasting 7 to 11 cycles. MiXCR was run by TCRdb on the 5' RACE reads, yielding one entry per CDR3 protein. The data contain 920,000 or so distinct CDR3 sequences, around 45% of them singletons. The chain joins TRBV29-1 to TRBJ2-1, with D unresolved. Sequencing was done on a sample of blood. This clonotype was obtained from a woman aged 55-69 years in good health. Written as DNA, the CDR3 is TGCAGCGCTGCAGACGGTAGCTCCTACAATGAGCAGTTCTTC. Protein sequence: CSAADGSSYNEQFF.